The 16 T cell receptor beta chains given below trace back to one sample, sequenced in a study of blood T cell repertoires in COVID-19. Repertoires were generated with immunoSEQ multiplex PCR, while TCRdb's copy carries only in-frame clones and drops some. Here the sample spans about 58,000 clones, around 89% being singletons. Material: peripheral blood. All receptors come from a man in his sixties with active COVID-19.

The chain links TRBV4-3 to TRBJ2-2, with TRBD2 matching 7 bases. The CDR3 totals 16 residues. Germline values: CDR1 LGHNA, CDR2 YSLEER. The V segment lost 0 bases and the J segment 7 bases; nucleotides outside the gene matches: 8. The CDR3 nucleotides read TGCGCCAGCAGCCAAGATCTCGGACTAGTCAGCGGGGAGCTGTTTTTT. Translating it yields CASSQDLGLVSGELFF.

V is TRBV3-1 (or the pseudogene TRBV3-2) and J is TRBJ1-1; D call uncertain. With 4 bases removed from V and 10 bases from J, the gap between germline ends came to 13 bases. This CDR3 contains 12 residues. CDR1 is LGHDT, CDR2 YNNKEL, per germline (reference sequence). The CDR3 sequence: CASSPPGSGAFF. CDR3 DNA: TGTGCCAGCAGCCCCCCCGGGTCTGGAGCTTTCTTT.

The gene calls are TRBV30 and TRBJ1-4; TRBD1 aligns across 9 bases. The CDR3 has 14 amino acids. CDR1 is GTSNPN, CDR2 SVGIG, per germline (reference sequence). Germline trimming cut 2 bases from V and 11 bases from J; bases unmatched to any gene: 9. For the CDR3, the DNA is TGTGCCTGGAGTAGCGGGACAGGGACAAAGAAACTGTTTTTT. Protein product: CAWSSGTGTKKLFF.

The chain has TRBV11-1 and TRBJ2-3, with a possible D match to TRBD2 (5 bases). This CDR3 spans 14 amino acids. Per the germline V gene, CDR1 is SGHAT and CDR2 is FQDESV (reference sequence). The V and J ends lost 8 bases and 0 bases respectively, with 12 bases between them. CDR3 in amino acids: CASGSAGSTDTQYF. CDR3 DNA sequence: TGTGCCAGCGGCTCCGCGGGCAGCACAGATACGCAGTATTTT.

The CDR3 loop reads CASSPRADRVNTEAFF. The CDR3 DNA reads as TGTGCCAGCTCACCGCGCGCGGACAGGGTGAACACTGAAGCTTTCTTT. The chain combines TRBV18 with TRBJ1-1, with 8 bases aligning to TRBD1. J was trimmed by 0 bases and V by 3 bases; bases with no gene match: 6. This CDR3 has 16 amino acids. The germline V gene has CDR1 KGHSH and CDR2 LQKENI.

The CDR3 DNA follows: TGTGCCAGCAGGCGTCCGAATTCACCCCTCCACTTT. As protein: CASRRPNSPLHF. The chain joins TRBV6-5 to TRBJ1-6; D is unresolved. The CDR3 contains 12 residues. Germline assignment: CDR1 MNHEY and CDR2 SVGAGI. V was cut by 6 bases and J by 7 bases, with 7 bases left in between.

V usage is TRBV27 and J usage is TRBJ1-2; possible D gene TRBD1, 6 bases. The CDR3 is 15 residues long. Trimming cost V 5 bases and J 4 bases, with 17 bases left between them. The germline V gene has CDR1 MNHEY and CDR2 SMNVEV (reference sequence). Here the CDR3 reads CASSPWRTESYGYTF. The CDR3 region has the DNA TGTGCCAGCAGTCCCTGGAGGACAGAAAGCTATGGCTACACCTTC.

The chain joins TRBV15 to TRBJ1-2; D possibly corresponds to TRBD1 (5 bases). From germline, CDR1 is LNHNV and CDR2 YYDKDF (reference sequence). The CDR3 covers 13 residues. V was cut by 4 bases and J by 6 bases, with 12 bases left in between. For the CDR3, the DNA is TGTGCCACCAGCACAGGGACTGATGATGGCTACACCTTC. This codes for CATSTGTDDGYTF.

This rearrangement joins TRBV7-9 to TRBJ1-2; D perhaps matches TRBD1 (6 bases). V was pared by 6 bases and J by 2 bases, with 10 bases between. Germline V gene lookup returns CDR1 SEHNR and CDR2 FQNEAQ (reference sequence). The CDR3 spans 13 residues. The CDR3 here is CASRMGQNYGYTF. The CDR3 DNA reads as TGTGCCAGCAGGATGGGACAAAACTATGGCTACACCTTC.

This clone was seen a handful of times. CDR3 sequence reads: CASRLAGGPGVDTQYF. The CDR3 DNA is TGTGCCAGCCGACTAGCGGGGGGGCCGGGCGTGGATACGCAGTATTTT. The chain employs TRBV6-6 and TRBJ2-3; TRBD2 matches at 14 bases. CDR1 and CDR2 (germline): MNHNY, SVGAGI (reference sequence). V lost 8 bases and J lost 6; bases outside the gene matches: 10. CDR3 length equals 16 residues.

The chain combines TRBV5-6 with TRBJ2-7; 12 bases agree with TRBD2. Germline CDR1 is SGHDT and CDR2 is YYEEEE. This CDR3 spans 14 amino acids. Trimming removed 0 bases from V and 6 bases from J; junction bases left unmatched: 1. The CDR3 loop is CASSLASGRAEQYF. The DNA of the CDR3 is TGTGCCAGCAGCTTGGCTAGCGGGAGGGCCGAGCAGTACTTC.

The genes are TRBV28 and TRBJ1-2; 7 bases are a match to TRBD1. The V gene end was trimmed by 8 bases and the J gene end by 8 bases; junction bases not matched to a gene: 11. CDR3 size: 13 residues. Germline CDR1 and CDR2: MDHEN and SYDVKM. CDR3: CASLTGNVGGYTF. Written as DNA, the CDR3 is TGTGCCAGCCTGACAGGGAACGTCGGGGGCTACACCTTC.

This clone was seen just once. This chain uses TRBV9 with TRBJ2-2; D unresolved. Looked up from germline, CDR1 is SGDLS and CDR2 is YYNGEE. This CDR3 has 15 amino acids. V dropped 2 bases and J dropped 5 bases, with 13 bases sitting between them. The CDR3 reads CASSVPRPTTGELFF. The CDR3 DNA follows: TGTGCCAGCAGCGTCCCGAGGCCCACTACCGGGGAGCTGTTTTTT.

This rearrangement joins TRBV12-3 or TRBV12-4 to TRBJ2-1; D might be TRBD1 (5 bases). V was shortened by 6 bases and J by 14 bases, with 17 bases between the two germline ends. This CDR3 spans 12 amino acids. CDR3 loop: CASSLRQTGEFF. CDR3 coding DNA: TGTGCCAGCAGCCTCCGACAGACTGGGGAGTTCTTC.

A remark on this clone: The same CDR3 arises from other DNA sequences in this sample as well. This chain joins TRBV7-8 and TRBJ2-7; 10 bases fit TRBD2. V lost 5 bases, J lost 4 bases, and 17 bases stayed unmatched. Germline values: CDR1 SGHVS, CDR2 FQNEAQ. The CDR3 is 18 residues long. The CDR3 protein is CASSALVLAGAPSYEQYF. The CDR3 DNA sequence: TGTGCCAGCAGCGCCCTTGTGCTAGCGGGAGCCCCTTCGTACGAGCAGTACTTC.

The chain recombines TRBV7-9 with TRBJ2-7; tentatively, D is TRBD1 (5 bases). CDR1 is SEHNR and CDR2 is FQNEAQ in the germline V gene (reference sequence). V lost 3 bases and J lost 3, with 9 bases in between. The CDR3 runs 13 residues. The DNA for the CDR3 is TGTGCCAGCAGCTTCAAGGGGTTCTACGAGCAGTACTTC. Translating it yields CASSFKGFYEQYF.